This T cell receptor (beta chain) originates from a study of vaccination and CD4 T cells after COVID-19 (dated by TCRdb to between 2021 and 2022). About the study as a whole: Six males and four females were included in the convalescent cohort, with two Hispanic individuals, seven Caucasians, two Asians and one multiracial person represented. Participants got two doses of the Pfizer-BioNTech BNT162b2 vaccine (n=8) or two doses of the Moderna mRNA-1273 vaccine (n=2). Post-COVID blood samples were collected from convalescent patients a median of about 92 days after diagnosis, with a range of roughly 35 to 170 days. The time from the second vaccine dose to post-vaccine blood sampling had a median of roughly 79 days and ranged from about 12 to 241 days. For stimulating the cultures, overlapping spike peptide pools were used, derived from SARS-CoV-2 as well as from the common cold coronaviruses HCoV-NL63, HCoV-OC43 and HCoV-229E. As controls, cultures received a CEFX viral epitope pool (the positive control), an HIV-1 Nef peptide pool (the negative control), or no peptide at all. The spike-specific CD4+ TCR repertoire was compared before and after mRNA vaccination in nine to ten COVID-19 convalescent patients and a handful of infection-naive healthy vaccine recipients. The paper's findings and limits, for the study overall: The median number of SARS-CoV-2-reactive clonotypes rose from 20 to 25 after infection to 38 after vaccination, but the change was not significant. In convalescent patients, nearly all vaccine-specific clones (304 of 307) were found to be mono-reactive for SARS-CoV-2 spike rather than cross-reactive with common cold coronaviruses. Only a relatively small number of convalescent patients were included in the study, and early timepoints following natural infection were not analyzed. In convalescent patients, a median roughly 85% of post-vaccine SARS-CoV-2-reactive clones were detected only after vaccination, and vaccine-specific priming was suggested by this finding.

The sample's treatment or condition label, decoded: 10-day PBMC culture with coronavirus spike peptide pools or control peptides (ViraFEST assay). To expand antigen-specific T cells with peptide pools and then pick out the expanded clonotypes through TCR sequencing, the study relied on the ViraFEST assay. The absence of prior SARS-CoV-2 infection in healthy vaccine recipients was confirmed by negative nucleocapsid antibody tests before and after vaccination. About 1.8 million PBMCs per well were cultured in IMDM with approximately 5.2% human AB serum and 7.5 to 10 IU/ml IL-2, plus 10 ug/ml peptide pools. On days 3 and 7, half of the culture medium was replaced with fresh IL-2-containing medium. Once the cells had been in culture for around ten days, the EasySep CD4+ T cell isolation kit was used to isolate CD4+ T cells by negative selection. PBMCs were separated from whole blood using Ficoll-Paque Plus gradient centrifugation and then either used fresh or cryopreserved at -140C. In general, triplicate wells were set up for every culture condition.

This clonotype has just a few counts. The antigen it binds to is not known. Base quality data are lacking; no much larger clone is found one base away. V loses 4 bases of germline sequence and J loses 2 bases, and the interval between the two ends is 14 bases. There are 16 amino acids in the CDR3, from cysteine to phenylalanine inclusive. The retained sequence is limited to the CDR3, 48 bases, with the frame set at the first base. The germline V gene specifies KGHDR as CDR1 and SFDVKD as CDR2. The protocol used for the library was PCR. At the Johns Hopkins FTIC core, DNA from the cultured CD4+ T cells underwent TCR sequencing with the Oncomine TCR Beta short-read assay. Genomic DNA was extracted from the cultured CD4+ T cells with the QIAamp micro DNA kit. The Oncomine TCR Beta libraries from cultured CD4+ T cells were pooled using unique dual indexes and then sequenced on an Illumina iSeq 100. As for the authors' bioinformatics: Non-productive sequences were removed, and CDR3s not starting with C, not ending with F or W, or shorter than 7 amino acids were discarded. Antigen-specific clonotypes were identified with the MANAFEST web application by comparing peptide-stimulated wells with reference and other culture wells. For a clone to be called positive, the clone needed an FDR below 0.05, an odds ratio above 5, and a productive frequency above 0.1% in at least two of three replicate wells. Clonotypes that were significantly expanded in both SARS-CoV-2 spike wells and at least one common cold coronavirus spike condition were defined as cross-reactive. Levenshtein distances (stringdist) and unrooted phylogenetic trees (ape) in R version 3.6.1 were used to assess CDR3 homology. In TCRdb, the public reads were trimmed at Q25 with fastp and aligned with MiXCR, with productive beta chains retained. Rows are unified per CDR3 protein, each entry keeping the most common DNA and genes. For this entry, the V and J calls and clone size follow TCRdb and not the study's own pipeline. The sample table contains 10,000 to 15,000 distinct CDR3 sequences; only one count was recorded for approximately 74% of them. Clones ranked in the top ten supply about 7.5% of the sample.

The sequenced sample was CD4+ T cells from blood, cultured in vitro, obtained after SARS-CoV-2 vaccination. The sequence came from a human donor who received a COVID-19 vaccine. Rearrangement joined TRBV24-1 to TRBJ1-5; TRBD1 might be the D gene, on 5 matching bases. The CDR3: CATSDPSQGGNQPQHF. The DNA sequence follows: TGTGCCACCAGTGACCCTTCCCAGGGAGGCAATCAGCCCCAGCATTTT.